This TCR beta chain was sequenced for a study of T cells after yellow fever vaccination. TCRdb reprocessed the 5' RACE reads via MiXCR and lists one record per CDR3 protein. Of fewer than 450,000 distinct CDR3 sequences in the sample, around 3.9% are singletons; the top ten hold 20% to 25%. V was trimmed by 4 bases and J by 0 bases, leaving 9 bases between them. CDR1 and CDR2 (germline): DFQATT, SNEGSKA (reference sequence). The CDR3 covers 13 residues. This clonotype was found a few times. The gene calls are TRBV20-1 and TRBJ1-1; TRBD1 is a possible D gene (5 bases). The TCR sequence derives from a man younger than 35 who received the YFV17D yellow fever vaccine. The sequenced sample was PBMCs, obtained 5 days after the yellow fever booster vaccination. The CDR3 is CSAKDRLNTEAFF. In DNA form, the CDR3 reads TGCAGTGCTAAAGACAGACTGAACACTGAAGCTTTCTTT.